This T cell receptor beta chain appears in the sequencing data of a study of somatic mutations in cytotoxic T cells in rheumatoid arthritis. Whole-study context: Collection of patient blood (approximately 29 ml EDTA) took place right after diagnosis, before any treatment.

Sample share makes this clone medium-sized. Its antigen is currently unknown. Study-level findings and limits: There was no knowledge of the antigen targets of the expanded CD8+ clones. The top CD8+ clone topped 20% of CD8+ cells in about an eighth of the roughly 60 patients.

Clones were read by immunoSEQ multiplex PCR, and TCRdb kept only the in-frame ones, dropping some. The table has 15,000 to 20,000 clones, 70% to 80% seen once. This CDR3 spans 15 amino acids. The germline CDR1 and CDR2 sequences are MNHNS and SASEGT. Germline trimming cut 2 bases from V and 5 bases from J; bases unmatched to any gene: 5. Specimen: CD8+ T cells sorted from blood. The sequence came from an adult with rheumatoid arthritis. The chain joins TRBV6-1 to TRBJ2-5; 10 bases map to TRBD2. The CDR3 loop is CASSESLAGAETQYF. CDR3 nucleotides: TGTGCCAGCAGTGAAAGCCTAGCGGGGGCGGAGACCCAGTACTTC.